This passage covers 23 T cell receptor beta chains from one sample sequenced in a study of T cell repertoires in cytomegalovirus infection. TCRdb processed the reads anew with MiXCR; each CDR3 protein has one entry. This table has around 710,000 distinct CDR3 sequences, just under 30% appearing once. Their antigen targets remain unknown. Sequenced here: cultured CD8+ T cells from PBMCs, sampled from culture after CMV antigen stimulation. These receptors originate from a human donor in good health (CMV status not recorded). Some clones in this sample may be carry-over from other donors' samples.

A few counts support this clonotype. The chain links TRBV2 to TRBJ1-1; possibly TRBD1 for D (5 bases). Germline CDR1 SNHLY, CDR2 FYNNEI. This CDR3 is 13 amino acids long. Trimming left V 4 bases short and J 8 bases short, with 14 bases between. CDR3 DNA: TGTGCCAGCAGTGCCGAGCGGGGCTTCGAAGCTTTCTTT. Amino acids: CASSAERGFEAFF.

The chain recombines TRBV5-1 with TRBJ2-1, with D unresolved. V was pared by 0 bases and J by 9 bases, with 7 bases between. The V gene's germline CDR1 is SGHRS and CDR2 YFSETQ. The CDR3 has 12 residues. CDR3 protein: CASSLVRSEQFF. In nucleotides, the CDR3 is TGCGCCAGCAGCTTGGTGCGGAGTGAGCAGTTCTTC.

This clonotype was counted only a few times. The chain has TRBV27 and TRBJ1-5; D uncertain. CDR1 is MNHEY and CDR2 is SMNVEV in the germline V gene (reference sequence). The CDR3 covers 15 residues. V lost 2 bases and J 2 bases, leaving 10 bases between the germline ends. CDR3 protein: CASSLLGIGNQPQHF. The CDR3 coding sequence is TGTGCCAGCAGTTTACTTGGGATTGGCAATCAGCCCCAGCATTTT.

This clonotype was recorded once. CDR3 sequence reads: CATSDLHQGQPQHF. The DNA of the CDR3 is TGTGCCACCAGTGATTTGCATCAGGGCCAGCCCCAGCATTTT. The rearrangement links TRBV24-1 to TRBJ1-5; tentatively, D is TRBD1 (5 bases). V dropped 0 bases and J dropped 7 bases, with 9 bases sitting between them. CDR1 KGHDR and CDR2 SFDVKD come from the germline V gene. The length of the CDR3 is 14 residues.

This clonotype was recorded at least ten times. The J gene is TRBJ2-5, the V gene TRBV7-8; TRBD2 matches at 13 bases. V lost 5 bases, J lost 5 bases, and 5 bases stayed unmatched. Germline CDR1 and CDR2: SGHVS and FQNEAQ. The CDR3 loop spans 15 amino acids. CDR3 coding DNA: TGTGCCAGCAGCCCTCCGGGACTAGCGGGGGAGACCCAGTACTTC. It yields the protein CASSPPGLAGETQYF.

The chain recombines TRBV14 with TRBJ2-7; TRBD1 might be the D (6 bases). The V end lost 3 bases, the J end lost 2 bases, and 14 bases lay between the germline ends. This CDR3 spans 15 amino acids. CDR1 is SGHDN and CDR2 is FVKESK in the germline V gene. The CDR3 DNA reads TGTGCCAGCAGCCAGTATCAACAGGGTCCCTACGAGCAGTACTTC. Its translation: CASSQYQQGPYEQYF.

This clonotype was observed a few times. The chain has TRBV29-1 and TRBJ2-7; D remains ambiguous. CDR3 size: 12 residues. In germline, CDR1 is SQVTM, CDR2 ANQGSEA. Trimming stripped 3 bases from V and 2 bases from J, with 8 bases between. Written as DNA, the CDR3 is TGCAGCGTTGAGGAAAGGCCCTACGAGCAGTACTTC. This translates into CSVEERPYEQYF.

This clonotype was counted only a few times. The chain combines TRBV7-3 with TRBJ2-3, with 9 bases that match TRBD2. After removal of 2 bases from V and 4 bases from J, the junction contained 4 bases not matched to a gene. The CDR3 runs 15 residues. From germline, CDR1 is SGHTA and CDR2 FQGTGA. Here the CDR3 reads CASSLAGGLADTQYF. The DNA of the CDR3 is TGTGCCAGCAGCTTAGCGGGGGGGCTCGCAGATACGCAGTATTTT.

V is TRBV20-1 and J is TRBJ1-2, with no clear D. Per germline, CDR1 DFQATT and CDR2 SNEGSKA (reference sequence). The ends were cut back, 6 bases at V and 6 bases at J, with 14 bases in the middle. The CDR3 covers 12 residues. CDR3 protein: CSAQPASDGYTF. The CDR3 DNA reads as TGCAGTGCCCAACCCGCGTCAGATGGCTACACCTTC.

This clonotype appeared a few times. The chain links TRBV19 to TRBJ1-5; tentatively, D is TRBD1 (5 bases). The CDR3 has 11 amino acids. The germline V gene encodes CDR1 LNHDA and CDR2 SQIVND (reference sequence). With 5 bases removed from V and 7 bases from J, the gap between germline ends came to 6 bases. CDR3 nucleotides: TGTGCCAGTAGTCAGGGCCAGCCCCAGCATTTT. Protein sequence: CASSQGQPQHF.

Points on this clonotype: A clone one base away is much larger, so this may be a read error. The rearrangement uses TRBV6-1 and TRBJ1-5; D not certain. The CDR3 contains 13 residues. Germline assignment: CDR1 MNHNS and CDR2 SASEGT. V gave up 7 bases and J gave up 0 bases, with 7 bases separating them. In DNA, the CDR3 is TGTGCCAGCAACACCTATAGCAATCAGCCCCAGCATTTT. As protein: CASNTYSNQPQHF.

This clonotype was counted at least ten times. V usage is TRBV6-1 and J usage is TRBJ1-5; weak D call: TRBD1 (6 bases). Germline assignment: CDR1 MNHNS and CDR2 SASEGT. The CDR3 totals 16 residues. The V gene lost 7 bases and the J gene lost 0 bases, with 16 bases spanning the gap. CDR3 nucleotides: TGTGCCAGCAACTTGGGCGGGACACTTAGCAATCAGCCCCAGCATTTT. Translation: CASNLGGTLSNQPQHF.

The sample holds a few counts of this clonotype. The J gene is TRBJ2-1, the V gene TRBV7-9; tentative D call: TRBD2 (7 bases). Deletions cut 3 bases from V and 4 bases from J, with 19 bases between. The V gene's germline CDR1 is SEHNR and CDR2 FQNEAQ (reference sequence). The CDR3 extends over 17 amino acids. For the CDR3, the DNA is TGTGCCAGCAGCTTCTGGGGGGGGGGCATCAAGTACAATGAGCAGTTCTTC. Protein sequence: CASSFWGGGIKYNEQFF.

Details on this clonotype: The junction differs from germline at one of its ends, possibly a read error. The chain uses TRBV6-5 and TRBJ2-3; D may be TRBD2 (6 bases). The CDR3 is made up of 15 amino acids. Germline V CDR1 and CDR2: MNHEY, SVGAGI. CDR3 sequence (DNA): TGTGCCAGCAGTCAGACGGAGGGCTTGGGAGATATGCAGTATTTT. It encodes CASSQTEGLGDMQYF.

V is TRBV14 and J is TRBJ2-7; 7 nucleotides align to TRBD1. The germline V gene encodes CDR1 SGHDN and CDR2 FVKESK. J was trimmed by 7 bases and V by 3 bases; bases with no gene match: 9. This CDR3 has 14 amino acids. CDR3 sequence (DNA): TGTGCCAGCAGCCATTTAGACAGGGTTTGGGAGCAGTACGTC. Residues: CASSHLDRVWEQYV.

This clonotype has just one count. A much larger clone lies one base from this, so it may be a read error. The rearrangement joins TRBV7-2 to TRBJ1-1, with 10 bases that match TRBD1. CDR3 size: 15 residues. Germline loops: CDR1 SGHTA, CDR2 FQGNSA. The CDR3 protein is CASSPGQGSNTEALF. In DNA form, the CDR3 reads TGTGCCAGCAGCCCGGGACAGGGGTCGAACACTGAAGCTCTCTTT.

This clonotype appeared a few times. The chain recombines TRBV20-1 with TRBJ2-7; either TRBD1 or TRBD2 may fit D (7 bases each). Per the germline V gene, CDR1 is DFQATT and CDR2 is SNEGSKA (reference sequence). CDR3 length equals 14 residues. The V gene lost 7 bases and the J gene lost 2 bases, with 18 bases spanning the gap. The CDR3 sequence is CSGKDREGTYEQYF. The CDR3 nucleotides read TGCAGTGGGAAAGACAGGGAGGGCACCTACGAGCAGTACTTC.

As for this clonotype: The junction and the germline gene differ at one end; a read error may be behind it. The CDR3 bases are TGTGCCATCACAGCGAGCATGAACACTAAAGCTTTCTTT. Its protein is CAITASMNTKAFF. This sequence joins TRBV10-3 and TRBJ1-1; D is unclear. The CDR3 length is 13 residues. CDR1 and CDR2 (germline): ENHRY, SYGVKD.

The chain uses TRBV7-9 and TRBJ1-6, with D unresolved. Trimming stripped 5 bases from V and 7 bases from J, with 12 bases between. The CDR3 has 14 amino acids. From germline, CDR1 is SEHNR and CDR2 FQNEAQ (reference sequence). The CDR3 sequence: CASSRRELNSPLHF. CDR3 nucleotides: TGTGCCAGCAGCCGCCGGGAGTTAAATTCACCCCTCCACTTT.

The chain links TRBV29-1 to TRBJ2-7; D is ambiguous. CDR1 is SQVTM and CDR2 is ANQGSEA in the germline V gene. The CDR3 runs 15 residues. Between the trimmed V and J ends, which lost 0 bases and 5 bases, there was a span of 17 bases. Here the CDR3 DNA reads TGCAGCGTTGAAGATCGGACCACCAAGGGCCACGAGCAGTACTTC. Protein: CSVEDRTTKGHEQYF.

This clonotype was counted at least ten times. This chain uses TRBV7-2 with TRBJ2-1, with TRBD1 as a possible D gene (6 bases). CDR1 SGHTA and CDR2 FQGNSA come from the germline V gene. The CDR3 length is 15 residues. V lost 2 bases and J lost 6, with 14 bases in between. CDR3 loop: CASSLRDTGLNEQFF. The CDR3 DNA is TGTGCCAGCAGCTTACGGGACACCGGCCTCAATGAGCAGTTCTTC.

This clonotype showed up just a few times. The chain has TRBV4-1 and TRBJ1-4; possibly TRBD1 for D (5 bases). The germline CDR1 and CDR2 sequences are MGHRA and YSYEKL. The CDR3 has 16 residues. V was cut by 3 bases and J by 7 bases, with 18 bases left in between. CDR3 region: CASSQLGTEAFEKLFF. The CDR3 DNA is TGCGCCAGCAGCCAGCTCGGGACTGAGGCCTTTGAAAAACTGTTTTTT.

This chain joins TRBV12-3 or TRBV12-4 and TRBJ2-3, with TRBD1 matching 9 bases. Trimming cost V 4 bases and J 2 bases; bases outside gene matches: 7. The CDR3 has 16 residues. Here the CDR3 reads CASSSMTGGFTDTQYF. The CDR3 DNA sequence: TGTGCCAGCAGTTCCATGACAGGGGGTTTCACAGATACGCAGTATTTT.